This T cell receptor beta chain was profiled in a study of T-cell memory formation after mild COVID-19. Study-wide background: The two donors had largely donor-specific TCR clusters.

From 5'RACE with constant-segment primers came TCR alpha and TCR beta cDNA libraries that carried sample barcodes and UMIs. MiXCR, run by TCRdb on the 5' RACE reads, gives a single entry per CDR3 protein. The repertoire holds about 400,000 distinct CDR3 sequences, 24% seen once, with around 8.1% in the top ten. Overall study results and limits: SARS-CoV-2 specificity of second-wave clones peaking day 37 was unconfirmed. Prior to infection, memory already included some responding clones, suggesting cross-reactive memory joined.

This clonotype showed up just a few times. Its target is not known. The source is an adult woman who had mild COVID-19 (a few samples of this study predate the infection). Cell type and time point are not known. Sequenced: PBMCs or a T cell subset sorted from them (not recorded which).

The CDR3 region has the DNA TGTGCCACCCGGCAGGGAATGAATCAGCCCCAGCATTTT. This codes for CATRQGMNQPQHF. The chain joins TRBV2 to TRBJ1-5, with TRBD1 as a possible D gene (5 bases). Germline-derived CDR1 and CDR2 are SNHLY and FYNNEI. There are 13 residues in the CDR3. V lost 10 bases and J lost 4, with 14 bases in between.